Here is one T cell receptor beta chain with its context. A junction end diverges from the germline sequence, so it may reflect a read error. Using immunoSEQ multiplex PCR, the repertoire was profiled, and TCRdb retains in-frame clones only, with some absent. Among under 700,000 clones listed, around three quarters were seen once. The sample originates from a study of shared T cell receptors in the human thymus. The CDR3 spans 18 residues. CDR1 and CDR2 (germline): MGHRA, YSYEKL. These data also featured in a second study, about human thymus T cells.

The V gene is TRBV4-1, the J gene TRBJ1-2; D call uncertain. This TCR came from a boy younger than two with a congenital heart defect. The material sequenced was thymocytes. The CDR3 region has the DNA TGCGCCAGCAGCCAAGATCCAAGAGCCTGGGAGACGAACTGTGGCTACACCTTC. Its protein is CASSQDPRAWETNCGYTF.